These 23 T cell receptor beta chains were sequenced from one sample in a study of blood T cells in healthy people across ages. Using a J-beta primer mix together with a sample-barcoded 5' primer, a second PCR was run for about 6 to 11 cycles. MiXCR, applied by TCRdb to the 5' RACE reads, yields one record per CDR3 protein. The repertoire holds over 600,000 distinct CDR3 sequences, with around 21% as singletons. The sample was blood. The source is an older man in good health.

This clonotype showed up just a few times. The genes are TRBV11-2 and TRBJ2-7; perhaps TRBD2 as D (6 bases). The CDR3 has 14 amino acids. Germline loops: CDR1 SGHAT, CDR2 FQNNGV. With 5 bases removed from V and 5 bases from J, the gap between germline ends came to 16 bases. CDR3 nucleotides: TGTGCCAGCAGCCCTATAGCAGGGAGGCACGAGCAGTACTTC. Its protein is CASSPIAGRHEQYF.

This clonotype was seen more than once but under ten times. Here the CDR3 DNA reads TGTGCCAGTAGATCCCTGAAGGATGAGCAGTTCTTC. It yields the protein CASRSLKDEQFF. The chain uses TRBV19 and TRBJ2-1; D is uncertain. Germline CDR1 reads LNHDA; CDR2 reads SQIVND (reference sequence). This CDR3 has 12 residues. With 6 bases removed from V and 8 bases from J, the gap between germline ends came to 11 bases.

This clonotype occurred a few times. The chain combines TRBV18 with TRBJ2-5, with D hard to call. This CDR3 has 13 residues. V was shortened by 1 base and J by 5 bases, with 8 bases between the two germline ends. In germline, CDR1 is KGHSH, CDR2 LQKENI. Here the CDR3 reads CASSPRLSETQYF. The DNA for the CDR3 is TGTGCCAGCTCACCACGGTTAAGTGAGACCCAGTACTTC.

This clonotype was detected ten times or more. The chain is built from TRBV20-1 and TRBJ2-7; D gene unclear. Germline-derived CDR1 and CDR2 are DFQATT and SNEGSKA (reference sequence). The CDR3 contains 13 residues. The V and J ends lost 3 bases and 0 bases respectively, with 9 bases between them. In DNA, the CDR3 is TGCAGTGCTAGCGGGTCGAGCTCCTACGAGCAGTACTTC. Translated, it gives CSASGSSSYEQYF.

This clonotype was recorded a few times. V usage is TRBV11-2 and J usage is TRBJ2-2; no clear D gene. With 0 bases removed from V and 3 bases from J, the gap between germline ends came to 2 bases. The CDR3 loop spans 13 amino acids. Germline loops: CDR1 SGHAT, CDR2 FQNNGV. The CDR3 nucleotides read TGTGCCAGCAGCTTAGAGCACACCGGGGAGCTGTTTTTT. Protein: CASSLEHTGELFF.

This clonotype was seen once. J is TRBJ2-4 and V is TRBV28, with D perhaps TRBD1 (6 bases). Germline V gene lookup returns CDR1 MDHEN and CDR2 SYDVKM. The length of the CDR3 is 17 residues. Trimming removed 7 bases from V and 1 base from J, with 20 bases in between. CDR3 bases: TGTGCCAGCACCCTTGAGGACAGAAGTGTGGCCAAAAACATTCAGTACTTC. It yields the protein CASTLEDRSVAKNIQYF.

This clonotype was picked up many times. The chain employs TRBV7-2 and TRBJ1-3; D remains unclear. V was pared by 3 bases and J by 3 bases, with 3 bases between. CDR1 is SGHTA, CDR2 FQGNSA, per germline. This CDR3 spans 12 amino acids. CDR3 DNA sequence: TGTGCCAGCAGCTTTGATGGAAACACCATATATTTT. Its translation is CASSFDGNTIYF.

The chain is built from TRBV10-3 and TRBJ2-3; perhaps TRBD2 as D (6 bases). CDR1 and CDR2 (germline): ENHRY, SYGVKD. Trimming pared 6 bases from V and 2 bases from J, leaving 15 bases between. The CDR3 totals 15 residues. This chain's CDR3 is CAIRSGRGITDTQYF. Here the CDR3 DNA reads TGTGCCATCAGATCCGGGCGGGGCATCACAGATACGCAGTATTTT.

In its sample, this clonotype was seen a few times. The chain is built from TRBV20-1 and TRBJ2-1; 9 nucleotides match TRBD2. V shed 5 bases and J 4 bases; nucleotides not matched to a gene: 9. Germline loops: CDR1 DFQATT, CDR2 SNEGSKA (reference sequence). This CDR3 region has 15 residues. The CDR3, as DNA: TGCAGTGCTCCGCTAGCGGGAAGGAATTACAATGAGCAGTTCTTC. It encodes CSAPLAGRNYNEQFF.

This clonotype was recorded at least ten times. CDR3 residues: CASTSYTGELFF. The CDR3 coding sequence is TGTGCCAGCACTAGCTACACCGGGGAGCTGTTTTTT. The rearrangement joins TRBV12-3 or TRBV12-4 to TRBJ2-2; D perhaps matches TRBD2 (5 bases). CDR3 length: 12 amino acids. Trimming stripped 7 bases from V and 3 bases from J, with 6 bases between.

The count of this clonotype is one. V is TRBV5-1 and J is TRBJ2-3; D is possibly TRBD1 (6 bases). The V end lost 4 bases, the J end lost 1 base, and 19 bases lay between the germline ends. Germline V gives CDR1 SGHRS, CDR2 YFSETQ. The CDR3 length is 17 residues. The CDR3 sequence: CASSLAAGQSGTDTQYF. The CDR3 coding sequence is TGCGCCAGCAGCCTCGCCGCCGGACAGTCGGGCACAGATACGCAGTATTTT.

The DNA of the CDR3 is TGTGCCAGCAGCGCGCATAACCTCGGGGGCTACACCTTC. Protein product: CASSAHNLGGYTF. The chain links TRBV7-2 to TRBJ1-2, with D hard to call. The CDR3 consists of 13 residues. V lost 5 bases, J lost 8 bases, and 15 bases lay in between. Germline loops: CDR1 SGHTA, CDR2 FQGNSA.

In its sample, this clonotype was seen a few times. The rearrangement uses TRBV5-1 and TRBJ2-5; maybe TRBD2 (6 bases). TRBJ2-7 explains the end of the DNA better; the J call may be wrong. Germline assignment: CDR1 SGHRS and CDR2 YFSETQ. CDR3 length: 14 residues. The DNA of the CDR3 is TGCGCCAGCACAAATCCTGGCGGGACCTACGAGCAGTACTTC. This translates into CASTNPGGTYEQYF.

This clonotype showed up just a few times. One end of the junction varies from germline; a read error may be responsible. This chain joins TRBV24-1 and TRBJ2-5; 7 bases are shared with TRBD2. Germline CDR1 reads KGHDR; CDR2 reads SFDVKD. CDR3 length: 13 amino acids. The CDR3 sequence is CATSDFRSGTEYF. The DNA of the CDR3 is TGTGCCACCAGTGATTTTCGGAGCGGGACCGAGTACTTC.

The sample holds a few counts of this clonotype. This chain uses TRBV18 with TRBJ2-5; no firm D call. TRBJ2-7 matches the DNA end more closely, so the J call is doubtful. From germline, CDR1 is KGHSH and CDR2 LQKENI. This CDR3 spans 14 amino acids. CDR3 protein: CASSLEQTSGEQYF. CDR3 DNA sequence: TGTGCCAGCTCGTTAGAGCAGACCTCTGGCGAGCAGTACTTC.

This clonotype showed up just a few times. This chain joins TRBV6-5 and TRBJ2-1; D is perhaps TRBD1 (6 bases). Trimming took off 1 base at V and 6 bases at J, with 13 bases between the two ends. The V gene's germline CDR1 is MNHEY and CDR2 SVGAGI. The CDR3 is made up of 15 amino acids. Written as DNA, the CDR3 is TGTGCCAGCAGTTACTTAGCGCAGGGGTTCAATGAGCAGTTCTTC. Encoded protein: CASSYLAQGFNEQFF.

This clonotype showed up just a few times. The V and J genes are TRBV21-1 and TRBJ2-7; the tabulated D call, TRBD1, remains unverified against the DNA. TRBV21-1 is reported as a pseudogene. The CDR3 totals 17 residues. The CDR3 DNA is TGTGCCAGCAGCTCATCCCCCCGGGACAGGGGCTCCTACGAGCAGTACTTC. It specifies CASSSSPRDRGSYEQYF.

This clonotype was detected once. The chain has TRBV19 and TRBJ1-2; maybe TRBD1 (5 bases). The V gene's germline CDR1 is LNHDA and CDR2 SQIVND (reference sequence). This CDR3 comprises 13 residues. The V and J ends lost 3 bases and 3 bases respectively, with 8 bases between them. CDR3 residues: CASSIGGYYGYTF. The CDR3 DNA reads TGTGCCAGTAGTATCGGGGGGTACTATGGCTACACCTTC.

The chain links TRBV7-6 to TRBJ2-1, with D tentatively TRBD2 (6 bases). Germline V gives CDR1 SGHVS, CDR2 FNYEAQ. The V gene lost 1 base and the J gene lost 3 bases, with 13 bases spanning the gap. This CDR3 is 16 amino acids long. The CDR3 here is CASSLGPGLHYNEQFF. CDR3 DNA: TGTGCCAGCAGCTTAGGACCGGGACTCCACTACAATGAGCAGTTCTTC.

The sample holds a few counts of this clonotype. V is TRBV5-4 and J is TRBJ1-3, with D unclear. Trimming stripped 0 bases from V and 5 bases from J, with 15 bases between. The CDR3 sequence is 16 residues long. Germline V gives CDR1 SGHNT, CDR2 YYREEE (reference sequence). CDR3 sequence reads: CASSLDPSPLRNTIYF. CDR3 DNA: TGTGCCAGCAGCTTGGATCCCAGTCCGCTGCGAAACACCATATATTTT.

This clonotype has a handful of counts. The chain joins TRBV28 to TRBJ2-7, with D possibly TRBD1 on 6 matching bases. Trimming left V 5 bases short and J 2 bases short, with 13 bases between. The CDR3 totals 14 residues. Germline V gives CDR1 MDHEN, CDR2 SYDVKM. This CDR3 reads CASSPGVFPYEQYF. CDR3 bases: TGTGCCAGCAGTCCAGGGGTGTTTCCCTACGAGCAGTACTTC.

The chain uses TRBV20-1 and TRBJ1-3, with D perhaps TRBD1 (5 bases). V was cut by 5 bases and J by 1 base, with 12 bases left in between. CDR1 is DFQATT and CDR2 is SNEGSKA in the germline V gene (reference sequence). This CDR3 spans 14 amino acids. The DNA for the CDR3 is TGCAGTGCTGGTCAGGGTAGTTCTGGAAACACCATATATTTT. This gives the protein CSAGQGSSGNTIYF.

V and J are TRBV20-1 and TRBJ2-5, with D perhaps TRBD1 (6 bases). This CDR3 is built from 15 residues. Germline loops: CDR1 DFQATT, CDR2 SNEGSKA (reference sequence). V was cut by 5 bases and J by 6 bases, with 22 bases left in between. The CDR3 loop is CSAPSSRDNLKTQYF. The CDR3 DNA follows: TGCAGTGCTCCATCGTCTCGGGACAATTTGAAGACCCAGTACTTC.